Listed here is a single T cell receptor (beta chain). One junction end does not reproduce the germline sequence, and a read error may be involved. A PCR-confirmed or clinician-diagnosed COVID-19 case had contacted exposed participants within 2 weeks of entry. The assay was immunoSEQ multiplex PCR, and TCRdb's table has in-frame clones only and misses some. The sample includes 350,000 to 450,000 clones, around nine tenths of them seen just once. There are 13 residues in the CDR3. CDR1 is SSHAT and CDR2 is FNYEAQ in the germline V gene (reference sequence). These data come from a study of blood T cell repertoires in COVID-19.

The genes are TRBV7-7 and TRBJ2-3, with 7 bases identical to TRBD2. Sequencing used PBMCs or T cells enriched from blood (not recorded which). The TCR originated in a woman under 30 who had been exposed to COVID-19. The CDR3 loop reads CASSGAVEDTQYF. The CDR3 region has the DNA TGTGCTAGCAGCGGGGCCGTCGAAGATACGCAGTATTTT. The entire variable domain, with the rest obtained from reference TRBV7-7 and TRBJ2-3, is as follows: GAGVSQSPRYKVTKRGQDVTLRCDPISSHATLYWYQQALGQGPEFLTYFNYEAQPDKSGLPSDRFSAERPEGSISTLTIQRTEQRDSAMYRCASSGAVEDTQYFGPGTRLTVL.